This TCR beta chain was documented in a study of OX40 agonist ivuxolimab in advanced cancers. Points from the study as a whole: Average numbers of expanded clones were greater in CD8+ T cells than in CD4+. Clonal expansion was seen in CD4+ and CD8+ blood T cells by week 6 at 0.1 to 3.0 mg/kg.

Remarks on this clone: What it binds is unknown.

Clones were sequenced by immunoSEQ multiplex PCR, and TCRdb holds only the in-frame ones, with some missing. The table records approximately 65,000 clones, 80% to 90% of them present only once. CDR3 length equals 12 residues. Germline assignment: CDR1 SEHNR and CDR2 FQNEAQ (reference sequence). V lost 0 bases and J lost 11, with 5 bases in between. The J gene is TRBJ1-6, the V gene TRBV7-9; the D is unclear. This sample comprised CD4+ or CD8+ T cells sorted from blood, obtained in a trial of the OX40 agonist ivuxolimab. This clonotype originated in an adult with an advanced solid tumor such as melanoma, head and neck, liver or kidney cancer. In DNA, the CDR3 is TGTGCCAGCAGCTTAGCGGCGACACCCCTCCACTTT. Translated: CASSLAATPLHF.